The 21 T cell receptor beta chains below come from one sample, sequenced in a study of shared clonotypes between healthy human individuals. Generated by immunoSEQ multiplex PCR, the TCRdb table keeps only in-frame clones and is missing some. The sample yields about 2.1 million clones, approximately 92% seen once. CD45RO-negative CD8 cells positively selected for CCR7 made up the naive population, which excluded terminally differentiated effector memory CD45RA+ cells. The sequenced material came from naive CD8+ T cells from PBMCs. The receptors shown here come from a man younger than 35 in good health. Some clones in this sample may be carry-over from other donors' samples.

The rearrangement uses TRBV10-2 and TRBJ2-1; D tentatively reads TRBD1 or TRBD2 (5 bases each). The germline V gene encodes CDR1 WSHSY and CDR2 SAAADI. The V gene lost 9 bases and the J gene lost 5 bases, with 20 bases spanning the gap. The CDR3 covers 15 residues. The CDR3 here is CASRLERGINNEQFF. Here the CDR3 DNA reads TGCGCCAGTCGACTGGAGAGGGGCATCAACAATGAGCAGTTCTTC.

The chain is built from TRBV4-1 and TRBJ2-3; D is perhaps TRBD1 (5 bases). In germline, CDR1 is MGHRA, CDR2 YSYEKL. The CDR3 is 15 residues long. Trimming pared 0 bases from V and 1 base from J, leaving 8 bases between. Here the CDR3 DNA reads TGCGCCAGCAGCCAAGATGGGGCCGGCACAGATACGCAGTATTTT. Protein: CASSQDGAGTDTQYF.

This chain uses TRBV5-6 with TRBJ2-1; D remains ambiguous. V lost 0 bases and J 6 bases, leaving 7 bases between the germline ends. CDR3 size: 13 residues. The germline V gene has CDR1 SGHDT and CDR2 YYEEEE. As DNA, the CDR3 is TGTGCCAGCAGCTTGGGAACCTTCAATGAGCAGTTCTTC. Translation: CASSLGTFNEQFF.

Of note for this clone: Other DNA variants within this sample encode the same CDR3. This chain connects TRBV7-9 to TRBJ2-7, with D tentatively TRBD1 or TRBD2 (5 bases each). The CDR3 is 13 amino acids. V lost 3 bases and J lost 4, with 10 bases in between. From germline, CDR1 is SEHNR and CDR2 FQNEAQ (reference sequence). CDR3 coding DNA: TGTGCCAGCAGCTTCGGGACCCCATACGAGCAGTACTTC. As protein: CASSFGTPYEQYF.

The CDR3 here is CAVGGTGNTGELFF. CDR3 DNA: TGTGCCGTCGGGGGGACAGGAAACACCGGGGAGCTGTTTTTT. The chain carries TRBV7-9 and TRBJ2-2, with D possibly TRBD1 on 8 matching bases. The V and J ends lost 11 bases and 2 bases respectively, with 15 bases between them. Germline V gene sequence: CDR1 SEHNR, CDR2 FQNEAQ (reference sequence). The CDR3 totals 14 residues.

This clone appeared a single time. The chain employs TRBV5-1 and TRBJ1-1, with D unresolved. V was trimmed by 6 bases and J by 1 base, leaving 10 bases between them. Germline assignment: CDR1 SGHRS and CDR2 YFSETQ. The CDR3 length is 13 residues. The CDR3: CASKSVRNTEAFF. The CDR3, as DNA: TGCGCCAGCAAAAGTGTCCGGAACACTGAAGCTTTCTTT.

This clone has only one observation. The gene calls are TRBV4-1 and TRBJ2-7, with D perhaps being TRBD1 or TRBD2 (5 bases each). This CDR3 has 16 amino acids. The V end lost 2 bases, the J end lost 0 bases, and 14 bases lay between the germline ends. The germline gives CDR1 MGHRA, CDR2 YSYEKL. The CDR3 DNA reads TGCGCCAGCAGCCAACCGGACGGGACCCCCTCCTACGAGCAGTACTTC. This codes for CASSQPDGTPSYEQYF.

The V call is TRBV4-1, the J call TRBJ2-3, with D tentatively TRBD2 (5 bases). Trimming took 3 bases from V and 2 from J, leaving 21 bases between them. Germline assignment: CDR1 MGHRA and CDR2 YSYEKL. The CDR3 consists of 18 residues. CDR3: CASSQDPFGGGNTDTQYF. CDR3 DNA: TGCGCCAGCAGCCAGGATCCATTCGGCGGAGGTAACACAGATACGCAGTATTTT.

The table lists this clone with a count of one. The chain couples TRBV6-1 to TRBJ1-1; 7 bases are shared with TRBD1. The CDR3 covers 14 residues. CDR1 is MNHNS and CDR2 is SASEGT in the germline V gene. Trimming cost V 3 bases and J 5 bases; bases outside gene matches: 6. The DNA for the CDR3 is TGTGCCAGCAGTGAGTTCAGGGGGGAAACTGAAGCTTTCTTT. The encoded protein is CASSEFRGETEAFF.

This chain uses TRBV5-1 with TRBJ2-1, with TRBD2 identical over 7 bases. Germline values: CDR1 SGHRS, CDR2 YFSETQ. After removal of 4 bases from V and 3 bases from J, the junction contained 7 bases not matched to a gene. The CDR3 contains 15 residues. The CDR3 DNA reads TGCGCCAGCAGCCCCGCGGCGGGAGACTACAATGAGCAGTTCTTC. Amino acid sequence: CASSPAAGDYNEQFF.

The chain carries TRBV29-1 and TRBJ2-2; D remains unclear. Germline values: CDR1 SQVTM, CDR2 ANQGSEA. Trimming pared 0 bases from V and 5 bases from J, leaving 4 bases between. The CDR3 is 12 amino acids. CDR3 loop: CSVEEVTGELFF. The CDR3, as DNA: TGCAGCGTTGAAGAGGTTACCGGGGAGCTGTTTTTT.

V and J are TRBV10-2 and TRBJ1-1; perhaps TRBD1 as D (5 bases). V was shortened by 2 bases and J by 3 bases, with 7 bases between the two germline ends. The CDR3 extends over 13 amino acids. Germline V gene lookup returns CDR1 WSHSY and CDR2 SAAADI. In nucleotides, the CDR3 is TGCGCCAGCAGTGAGAACAGGTACACTGAAGCTTTCTTT. Translated: CASSENRYTEAFF.

This chain joins TRBV28 and TRBJ2-7; 9 bases map to TRBD1. The J segment lost 0 bases and the V segment lost 5 bases, leaving 17 bases of the junction unmatched. CDR1 and CDR2 from the germline V gene are MDHEN and SYDVKM. There are 19 residues in the CDR3. The CDR3 region has the DNA TGTGCCAGCAGTCCACCGGGACAGGGTTTTCTGGAAGGCTCCTACGAGCAGTACTTC. Its protein product is CASSPPGQGFLEGSYEQYF.

The chain joins TRBV7-3 to TRBJ1-1; D not certain. Germline V lookup: CDR1 SGHTA, CDR2 FQGTGA. CDR3 length equals 13 residues. V lost 6 bases and J lost 6, with 14 bases in between. The CDR3 here is CASSPNGLSEAFF. Here the CDR3 DNA reads TGTGCCAGCAGTCCTAATGGGCTTTCTGAAGCTTTCTTT.

The gene calls are TRBV6-6 and TRBJ2-7; 7 positions match TRBD2. The CDR3 contains 16 residues. The germline CDR1 and CDR2 sequences are MNHNY and SVGAGI (reference sequence). V was pared by 3 bases and J by 0 bases, with 8 bases of the junction left unmatched. The CDR3 coding sequence is TGTGCCAGCAGTTATGAAGGGGAGGGGCACTCCTACGAGCAGTACTTC. Protein product: CASSYEGEGHSYEQYF.

This chain joins TRBV7-2 and TRBJ2-7; TRBD2 aligns across 8 bases. CDR1 and CDR2 (germline): SGHTA, FQGNSA. This CDR3 region has 15 residues. Trimming removed 5 bases from V and 3 bases from J; junction bases left unmatched: 9. DNA for the CDR3: TGTGCCAGCAGCGACGCGGGCGGGGGGCTCTACGAGCAGTACTTC. This encodes CASSDAGGGLYEQYF.

The V and J genes are TRBV10-3 and TRBJ2-1; a weak D match, TRBD2 (6 bases). Trimming removed 4 bases from V and 12 bases from J, with 13 bases in between. Germline V gene lookup returns CDR1 ENHRY and CDR2 SYGVKD. There are 12 residues in the CDR3. The chain's CDR3 is CAISGRGEGQFF. For the CDR3, the DNA is TGTGCCATCAGTGGGCGGGGCGAGGGGCAGTTCTTC.

This clone was found once. The gene calls are TRBV19 and TRBJ1-1, with D uncertain. V was clipped by 5 bases and J by 2 bases, with 21 bases between them. The CDR3 runs to 17 residues. Looked up from germline, CDR1 is LNHDA and CDR2 is SQIVND (reference sequence). The DNA for the CDR3 is TGTGCCAGTAGTCTCCTACGGGTAACAGACTACAACACTGAAGCTTTCTTT. It specifies CASSLLRVTDYNTEAFF.

The table lists this clone with a count of one. V is TRBV19 and J is TRBJ2-2; 9 bases are a match to TRBD1. This CDR3 is built from 15 residues. V was clipped by 5 bases and J by 4 bases; unmatched bases: 5. Germline assignment: CDR1 LNHDA and CDR2 SQIVND (reference sequence). The CDR3 sequence: CASSWDRASTGELFF. As DNA, the CDR3 is TGTGCCAGTAGTTGGGACAGGGCGTCCACCGGGGAGCTGTTTTTT.

This chain connects TRBV29-1 to TRBJ2-7; no firm D call. The germline V gene has CDR1 SQVTM and CDR2 ANQGSEA. The CDR3 is made up of 14 amino acids. With 6 bases removed from V and 0 bases from J, the gap between germline ends came to 15 bases. The DNA of the CDR3 is TGCAGCGTGGTATGGGGTCATAGCTCCTACGAGCAGTACTTC. Protein: CSVVWGHSSYEQYF.

This chain links TRBV4-2 with TRBJ2-1; D gene uncertain. Per germline, CDR1 LGHNA and CDR2 YNFKEQ. V was shortened by 2 bases and J by 3 bases, with 17 bases between the two germline ends. The CDR3 spans 17 residues. CDR3 sequence (DNA): TGTGCCAGCAGCCAACCTTCGTTAGGACCTCTCTACAATGAGCAGTTCTTC. Its protein product is CASSQPSLGPLYNEQFF.